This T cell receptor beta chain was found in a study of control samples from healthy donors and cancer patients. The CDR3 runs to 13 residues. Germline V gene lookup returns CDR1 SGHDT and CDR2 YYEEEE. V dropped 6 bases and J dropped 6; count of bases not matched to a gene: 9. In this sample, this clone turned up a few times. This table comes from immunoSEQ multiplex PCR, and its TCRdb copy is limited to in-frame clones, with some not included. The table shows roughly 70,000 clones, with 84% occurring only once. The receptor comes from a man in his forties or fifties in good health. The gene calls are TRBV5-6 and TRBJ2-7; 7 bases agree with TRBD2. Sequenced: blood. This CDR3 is CASIPAGRGEQYF. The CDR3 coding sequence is TGTGCCAGCATCCCCGCTGGGAGGGGCGAGCAGTACTTC. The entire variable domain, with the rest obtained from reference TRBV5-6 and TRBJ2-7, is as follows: DAGVTQSPTHLIKTRGQQVTLRCSPKSGHDTVSWYQQALGQGPQFIFQYYEEEERQRGNFPDRFSGHQFPNYSSELNVNALLLGDSALYLCASIPAGRGEQYFGPGTRLTVT.